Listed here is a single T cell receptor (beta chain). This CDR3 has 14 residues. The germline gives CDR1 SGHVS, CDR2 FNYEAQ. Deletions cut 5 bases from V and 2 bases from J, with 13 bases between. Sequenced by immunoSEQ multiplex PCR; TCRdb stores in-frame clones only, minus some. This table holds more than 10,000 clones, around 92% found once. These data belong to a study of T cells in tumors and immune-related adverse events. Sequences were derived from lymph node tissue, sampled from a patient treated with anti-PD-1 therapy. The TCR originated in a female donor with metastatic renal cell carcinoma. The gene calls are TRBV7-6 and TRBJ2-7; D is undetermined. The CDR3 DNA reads TGTGCCAGCAGCCACGGCGGTGGGACCTACGAGCAGTACTTC. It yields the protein CASSHGGGTYEQYF.